Listed below are T cell receptor beta chains from one sample, sequenced in a study of OX40 agonist ivuxolimab in advanced cancers. The assay was immunoSEQ multiplex PCR, and TCRdb's table has in-frame clones only and misses some. The table includes tens of thousands of clones, 86% detected once. The sample in question was CD4+ or CD8+ T cells sorted from blood, obtained in a trial of the OX40 agonist ivuxolimab. These receptors were obtained from an adult with an advanced solid tumor such as melanoma, head and neck, liver or kidney cancer. The CDR3 runs from the conserved cysteine through the conserved F or W. Clone size is not always given. Where it is, it says once, few, many or a class for expanded clones.

cdr3_length v_call clone_size cdr3_aa
15 TRBV2 once CASSRTGTGNERLFF
14 TRBV6-6 - CASSRTGSDSPLHF
16 TRBV28 - CASSTQGAKARNTIYF
15 TRBV18 - CASSPSTEIHTEAFF
14 TRBV5-1 medium-sized CASSLQSLTGGYTF
15 TRBV6-1 - CASSEEGGQAYEQYF
13 TRBV15 - CATSRDRIQPQHF
13 TRBV7-2 once CASSRDSGYGYTF
15 TRBV6-5 - CASSYSNRRNYGYTF
13 TRBV6-6 - CASSRDRDYGYTF
12 TRBV9 - CASSVEGLTQYF
15 TRBV2 - CASSPSGTYDSPLHF
13 TRBV7-3 - CASSLTPHQPQHF
14 TRBV5-1 once CASSFPGGTSEQYF
14 TRBV5-6 - CASSPGQNTGELFF
15 TRBV11-3 once CASSTGESYNSPLHF
17 TRBV4-2 - CASSQDAWTGVSSEQYF
12 TRBV7-2 once CASSWDFERIFF
10 TRBV30 - CALGGYEQYF
13 TRBV7-6 - CASSSSRTGELFF
15 TRBV5-6 - CASSFTGRRNEKLFF
15 TRBV15 - CATSIYQGRGTEAFF
13 TRBV6-6 - CASLKAGDKTQYF
15 TRBV5-1 once CASSPTGGKDTEAFF
14 TRBV27 - CASRKTGFGQPQHF
17 TRBV7-9 once CASLERLDRDSGNTIYF
12 TRBV19 - CASSADTKTQYF
12 TRBV30 - CAWGRDYNEQFF
15 TRBV4-2 - CASSQVTRGIAEAFF
14 TRBV2 - CASQGQRSNQPQHF
15 TRBV2 - CASKIAHSGANVLTF